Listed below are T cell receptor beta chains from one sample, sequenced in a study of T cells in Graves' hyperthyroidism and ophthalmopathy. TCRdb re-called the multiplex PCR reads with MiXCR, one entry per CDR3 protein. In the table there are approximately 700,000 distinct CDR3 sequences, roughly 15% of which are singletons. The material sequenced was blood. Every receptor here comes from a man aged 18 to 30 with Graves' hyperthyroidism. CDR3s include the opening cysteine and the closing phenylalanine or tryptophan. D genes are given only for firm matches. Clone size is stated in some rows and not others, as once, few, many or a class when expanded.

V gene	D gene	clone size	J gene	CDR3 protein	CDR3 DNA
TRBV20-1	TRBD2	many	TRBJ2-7	CSARDGSGRTYEQYF	TGCAGTGCTAGAGATGGGAGCGGGAGGACCTACGAGCAGTACTTC
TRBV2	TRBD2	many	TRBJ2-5	CASSKGLAEGAETQYF	TGTGCCAGCAGTAAGGGACTAGCGGAGGGGGCAGAGACCCAGTACTTC
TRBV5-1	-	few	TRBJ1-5	CASSLDSAGQPQHF	TGCGCCAGCAGCTTGGACTCGGCCGGGCAGCCCCAGCATTTT
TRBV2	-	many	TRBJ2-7	CASSGGWGYEQYF	TGTGCCAGCAGTGGAGGCTGGGGCTACGAGCAGTACTTC
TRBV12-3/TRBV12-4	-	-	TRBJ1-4	CASSFLSNEKLFF	TGTGCCAGCAGTTTCCTCTCTAATGAAAAACTGTTTTTT
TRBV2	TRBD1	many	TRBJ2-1	CASSELRRDRADEQFF	TGTGCCAGCAGTGAACTTCGTCGGGACAGGGCCGATGAGCAGTTCTTC
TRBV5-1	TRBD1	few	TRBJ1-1	CASSLAGRGINTEAFF	TGCGCCAGCAGCTTGGCCGGCAGGGGGATAAACACTGAAGCTTTCTTT
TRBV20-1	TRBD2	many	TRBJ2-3	CSAERDRTDTQYF	TGCAGTGCGGAGCGGGACCGCACAGATACGCAGTATTTT
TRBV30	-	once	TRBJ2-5	CAWSAWGQETQYF	TGTGCCTGGAGTGCATGGGGTCAGGAGACCCAGTACTTC
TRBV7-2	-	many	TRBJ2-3	CASSLESYDTQYF	TGTGCCAGCAGCTTAGAATCGTACGATACGCAGTATTTT
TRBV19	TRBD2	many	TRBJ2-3	CASSPPGGTDTQYF	TGTGCCAGCAGCCCACCGGGGGGGACAGATACGCAGTATTTT
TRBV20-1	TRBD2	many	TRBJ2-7	CSARDVAGPSYEQYF	TGCAGTGCTAGAGACGTAGCGGGACCCTCCTACGAGCAGTACTTC
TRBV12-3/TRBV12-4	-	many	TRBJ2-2	CASRSGAGELFF	TGTGCCAGCAGATCAGGGGCCGGGGAGCTGTTTTTT
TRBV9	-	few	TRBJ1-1	CASSGSHRSEAFF	TGTGCCAGCAGCGGGTCTCACCGCAGTGAAGCTTTCTTT
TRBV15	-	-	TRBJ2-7	CATSRDAGGWEQYF	TGTGCCACCAGCAGAGATGCTGGCGGGTGGGAGCAGTACTTC
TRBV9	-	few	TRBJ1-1	CASSVGQGGTEAFF	TGTGCCAGCAGCGTAGGGCAGGGAGGAACTGAAGCTTTCTTT
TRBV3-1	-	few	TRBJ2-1	CASSQEPGFSLYNEQFF	TGTGCCAGCAGCCAAGAACCCGGCTTTTCTCTTTACAATGAGCAGTTCTTC
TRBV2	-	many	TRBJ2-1	CASRDFAANGNEQFF	TGTGCCAGCAGAGACTTTGCAGCCAATGGGAATGAGCAGTTCTTC
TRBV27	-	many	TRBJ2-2	CASRTRAQGELFF	TGTGCCAGCCGGACACGAGCGCAGGGGGAGCTGTTTTTT
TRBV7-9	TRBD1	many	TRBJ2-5	CASSWYRGYQETQYF	TGTGCCAGCAGCTGGTACAGGGGGTACCAAGAGACCCAGTACTTC
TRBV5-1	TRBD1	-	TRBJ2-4	CASSLIYRGQWGKNIQYF	TGCGCCAGCAGCTTAATATACAGGGGGCAATGGGGCAAAAACATTCAGTACTTC
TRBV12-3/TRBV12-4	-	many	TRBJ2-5	CASSRWTEETQYF	TGTGCCAGCAGTCGATGGACTGAAGAGACCCAGTACTTC
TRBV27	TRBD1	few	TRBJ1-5	CASFGQGNQPQHF	TGTGCCAGCTTTGGACAGGGCAATCAGCCCCAGCATTTT
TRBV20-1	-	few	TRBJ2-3	CSARDWGDASTDTQYF	TGCAGTGCTAGAGATTGGGGGGACGCGAGCACAGATACGCAGTATTTT
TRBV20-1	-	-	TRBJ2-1	CSARELGRWDGNEQFF	TGCAGTGCTAGAGAACTGGGAAGGTGGGATGGCAATGAGCAGTTCTTC
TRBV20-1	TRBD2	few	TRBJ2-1	CSARASGLNNEQFF	TGCAGTGCTAGAGCTAGCGGGCTCAACAATGAGCAGTTCTTC
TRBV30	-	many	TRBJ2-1	CAWTKPGGSYNEQFF	TGTGCCTGGACTAAACCTGGGGGCTCCTACAATGAGCAGTTCTTC
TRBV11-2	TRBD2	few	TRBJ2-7	CASSTATSGTYYEQYF	TGTGCCAGCAGCACCGCGACTAGCGGGACCTACTACGAGCAGTACTTC
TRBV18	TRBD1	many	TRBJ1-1	CASSPTRQGVGGTEAFF	TGTGCCAGCTCACCTACCCGACAGGGGGTAGGTGGGACTGAAGCTTTCTTT
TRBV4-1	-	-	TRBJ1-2	CASSQQGNYGYTF	TGCGCCAGCAGCCAACAGGGGAACTATGGCTACACCTTC
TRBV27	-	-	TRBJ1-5	CASSPLGQLVDNQPQHF	TGTGCCAGCAGTCCGCTCGGACAGCTAGTAGACAATCAGCCCCAGCATTTT
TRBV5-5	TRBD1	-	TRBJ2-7	CASSLTVRGQGKYEQYF	TGTGCCAGCAGCTTGACTGTTCGAGGACAGGGGAAGTACGAGCAGTACTTC
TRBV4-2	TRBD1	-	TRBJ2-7	CASSPSDRGKQYF	TGTGCCAGCAGCCCCTCCGACAGGGGCAAGCAGTACTTC
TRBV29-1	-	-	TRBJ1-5	CSVRVGGNQPQHF	TGCAGCGTCCGAGTGGGGGGCAATCAGCCCCAGCATTTT
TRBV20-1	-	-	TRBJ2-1	CSASSKYNEQFF	TGCAGTGCATCGTCAAAGTACAATGAGCAGTTCTTC
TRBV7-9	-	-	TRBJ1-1	CASSSGPRYVAFF	TGTGCCAGCAGCTCGGGGCCTCGGTACGTGGCTTTCTTT
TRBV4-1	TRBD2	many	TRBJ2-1	CASSPRQGTSGPQFF	TGCGCCAGCAGCCCGCGACAGGGGACTAGCGGGCCCCAGTTCTTC
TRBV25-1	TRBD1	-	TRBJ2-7	CASSQTGALYEQYF	TGTGCCAGCAGCCAGACAGGGGCGTTATACGAGCAGTACTTC
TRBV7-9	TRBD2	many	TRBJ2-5	CASSTGTSGQETQYF	TGTGCCAGCAGCACCGGGACTAGCGGACAAGAGACCCAGTACTTC
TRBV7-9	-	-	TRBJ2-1	CASSGARAGNEQFF	TGTGCCAGTTCGGGGGCGAGGGCGGGGAATGAGCAGTTCTTC
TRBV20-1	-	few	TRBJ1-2	CSARTNQGHGYTF	TGCAGTGCTAGGACTAATCAGGGTCATGGCTACACCTTC
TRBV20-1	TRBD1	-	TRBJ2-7	CSALRDRDYEQYF	TGCAGTGCCTTAAGGGACAGAGACTACGAGCAGTACTTC
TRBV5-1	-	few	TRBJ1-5	CASSLAPEEPQHF	TGCGCCAGCAGCTTGGCCCCGGAGGAGCCCCAGCATTTT
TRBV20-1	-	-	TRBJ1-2	CSARRGNDGYTF	TGCAGTGCCCGACGGGGGAATGACGGCTACACCTTC
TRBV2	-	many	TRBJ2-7	CASSEGSAYEQYF	TGTGCCAGCAGTGAAGGGTCTGCCTACGAGCAGTACTTC
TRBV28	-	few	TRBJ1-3	CASSLMVSGNTIYF	TGTGCCAGCAGTTTAATGGTCTCTGGAAACACCATATATTTT
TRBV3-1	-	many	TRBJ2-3	CASSQDSLKDTQYF	TGTGCCAGCAGCCAAGATTCTCTAAAAGATACGCAGTATTTT
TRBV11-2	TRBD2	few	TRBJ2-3	CASSLGASGRALDTQYF	TGTGCCAGCAGCTTAGGGGCTAGCGGGAGGGCCTTGGATACGCAGTATTTT
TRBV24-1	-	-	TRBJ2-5	CATEPTSGETQYF	TGTGCCACCGAACCAACATCGGGGGAGACCCAGTACTTC
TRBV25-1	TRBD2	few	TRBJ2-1	CASSKLAGPLEEQFF	TGTGCCAGCAGTAAACTAGCGGGGCCCTTAGAGGAGCAGTTCTTC
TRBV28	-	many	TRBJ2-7	CASSLGGSVHEQYF	TGTGCCAGCAGTTTAGGTGGGAGCGTTCACGAGCAGTACTTC
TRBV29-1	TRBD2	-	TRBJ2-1	CSVEASGISYEQFF	TGCAGCGTTGAAGCTAGCGGGATTTCCTATGAGCAGTTCTTC
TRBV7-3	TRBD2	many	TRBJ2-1	CASSLDSSGGLEQFF	TGTGCCAGCAGCTTAGACTCTAGCGGGGGCCTCGAGCAGTTCTTC
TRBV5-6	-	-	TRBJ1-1	CASSAGGREAFF	TGTGCCAGCAGCGCCGGGGGCAGGGAAGCTTTCTTT
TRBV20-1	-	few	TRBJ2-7	CSARVETRAYEQYF	TGCAGTGCTAGAGTTGAGACTAGGGCCTACGAGCAGTACTTC
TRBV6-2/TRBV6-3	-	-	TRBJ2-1	CASSPRDTWSSYNEQFF	TGTGCCAGCAGTCCCCGGGACACTTGGAGCTCCTACAATGAGCAGTTCTTC
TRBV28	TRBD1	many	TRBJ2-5	CASRQGVEETQYF	TGTGCCAGTCGACAGGGGGTTGAAGAGACCCAGTACTTC
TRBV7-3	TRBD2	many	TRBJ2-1	CASSRGLGQVDEQFF	TGTGCCAGCAGTCGCGGACTAGGACAAGTGGATGAGCAGTTCTTC
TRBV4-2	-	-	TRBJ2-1	CASSQESGVANEQFF	TGTGCCAGCAGCCAAGAATCGGGAGTAGCGAATGAGCAGTTCTTC